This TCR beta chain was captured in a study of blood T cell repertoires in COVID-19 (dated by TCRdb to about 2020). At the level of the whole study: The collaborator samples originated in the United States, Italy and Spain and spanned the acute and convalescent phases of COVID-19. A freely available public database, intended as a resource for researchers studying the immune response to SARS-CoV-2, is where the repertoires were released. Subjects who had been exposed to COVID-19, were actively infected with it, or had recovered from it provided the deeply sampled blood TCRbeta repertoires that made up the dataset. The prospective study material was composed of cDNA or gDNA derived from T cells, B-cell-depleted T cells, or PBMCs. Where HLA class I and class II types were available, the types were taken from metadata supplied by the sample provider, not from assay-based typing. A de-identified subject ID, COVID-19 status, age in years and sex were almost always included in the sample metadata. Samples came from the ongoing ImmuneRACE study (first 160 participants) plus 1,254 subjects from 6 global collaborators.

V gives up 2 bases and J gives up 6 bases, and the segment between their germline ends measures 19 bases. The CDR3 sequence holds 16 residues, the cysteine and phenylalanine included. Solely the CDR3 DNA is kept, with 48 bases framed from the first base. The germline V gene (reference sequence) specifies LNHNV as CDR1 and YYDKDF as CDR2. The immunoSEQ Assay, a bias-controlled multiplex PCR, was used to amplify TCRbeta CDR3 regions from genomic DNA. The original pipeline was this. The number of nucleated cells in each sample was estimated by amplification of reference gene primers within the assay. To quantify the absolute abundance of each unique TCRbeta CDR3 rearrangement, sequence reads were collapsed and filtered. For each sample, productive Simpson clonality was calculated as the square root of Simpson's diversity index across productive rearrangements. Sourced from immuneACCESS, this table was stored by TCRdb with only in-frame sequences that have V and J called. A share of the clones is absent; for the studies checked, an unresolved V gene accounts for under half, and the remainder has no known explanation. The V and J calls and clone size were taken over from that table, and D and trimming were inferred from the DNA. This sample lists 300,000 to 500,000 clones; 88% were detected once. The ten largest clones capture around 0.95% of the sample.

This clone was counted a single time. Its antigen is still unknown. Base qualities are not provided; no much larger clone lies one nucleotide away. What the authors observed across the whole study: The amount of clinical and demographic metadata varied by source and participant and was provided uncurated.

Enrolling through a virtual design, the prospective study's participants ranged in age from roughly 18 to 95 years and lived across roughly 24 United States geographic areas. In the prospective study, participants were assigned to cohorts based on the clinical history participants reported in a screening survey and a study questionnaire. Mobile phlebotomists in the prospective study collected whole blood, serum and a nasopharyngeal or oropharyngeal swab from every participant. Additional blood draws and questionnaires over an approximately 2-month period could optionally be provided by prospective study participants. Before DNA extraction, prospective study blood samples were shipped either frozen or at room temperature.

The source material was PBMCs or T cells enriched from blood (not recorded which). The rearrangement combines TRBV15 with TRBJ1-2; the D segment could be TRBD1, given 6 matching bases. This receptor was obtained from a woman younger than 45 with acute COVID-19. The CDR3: CATSRYRVDVVNGYTF. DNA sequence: TGTGCCACCAGCAGATACAGGGTAGACGTAGTGAATGGCTACACCTTC. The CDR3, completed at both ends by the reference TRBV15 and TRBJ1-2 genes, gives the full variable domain DAMVIQNPRYQVTQFGKPVTLSCSQTLNHNVMYWYQQKSSQAPKLLFHYYDKDFNNEADTPDNFQSRRPNTSFCFLDIRSPGLGDTAMYLCATSRYRVDVVNGYTFGSGTRLTVV.